The 5 T cell receptor beta chains below all came from one sample that was sequenced in a study of identical twins. TCRdb passed the 5' RACE reads through MiXCR, listing each CDR3 protein once. The repertoire holds more than 250,000 distinct CDR3 sequences, with under 9% as singletons. This same sample was also part of a study on yellow fever vaccine responses in identical twins.

Specimen: memory (CD45RO+) T cells sorted from blood. Receptors originate from a woman between 18 and 30 years old in good health.

This clonotype was found a few times. The chain recombines TRBV5-1 with TRBJ2-7; TRBD2 might be the D (6 bases). CDR1 SGHRS and CDR2 YFSETQ come from the germline V gene. Trimming removed 5 bases at V and 4 bases at J, with 13 bases between. The CDR3 runs 13 residues. This CDR3 reads CASRREPSYEQYF. The CDR3 DNA reads as TGCGCCAGCAGGCGGGAACCATCTTACGAGCAGTACTTC.

DNA for the CDR3: TGTGCCAGCAGCTTAATAGGGACCCATCACGAGCAGTTCTTC. This translates into CASSLIGTHHEQFF. This chain connects TRBV7-3 to TRBJ2-1; either TRBD1 or TRBD2 may supply D (5 bases each). V was clipped by 1 base and J by 10 bases, with 14 bases between them. CDR1 is SGHTA and CDR2 is FQGTGA in the germline V gene. The CDR3 spans 14 residues.

The rearrangement links TRBV25-1 to TRBJ2-3, with 7 bases fitting TRBD1. Germline values: CDR1 MGHDK, CDR2 SYGVNS. Unmatched junction bases numbered 20, after V lost 2 bases and J lost 6 bases. The CDR3 spans 19 residues. The CDR3: CASSENREEGAIRLDTQYF. The CDR3 nucleotides read TGTGCCAGCAGTGAAAATAGGGAAGAGGGGGCGATTCGTCTTGATACGCAGTATTTT.

This clonotype was picked up many times. The chain recombines TRBV10-2 with TRBJ1-5, with TRBD1 matching over 7 bases. Per the germline V gene, CDR1 is WSHSY and CDR2 is SAAADI. J was trimmed by 4 bases and V by 8 bases; bases with no gene match: 2. This CDR3 contains 12 residues. The CDR3 DNA reads TGCGCCAGCGGGACAGAGAATCAGCCCCAGCATTTT. Protein: CASGTENQPQHF.

This clonotype was detected many times. The J gene is TRBJ1-5, the V gene TRBV5-6, with no clear D. Germline-derived CDR1 and CDR2 are SGHDT and YYEEEE. The CDR3 covers 13 residues. The V end lost 3 bases, the J end lost 8 bases, and 12 bases lay between the germline ends. In DNA form, the CDR3 reads TGTGCCAGCAGCTCCGGGGTATTTAAGCCCCAGCATTTT. Translated, it gives CASSSGVFKPQHF.